Below are 25 T cell receptor beta chains sequenced from a single sample in a study of T cells in Graves' hyperthyroidism and ophthalmopathy. Researchers took RNA transcripts and amplified the TCR beta CDR3 regions from them. The HTBI primer set served for first-round RT-PCR of the TCR CDR3. MiXCR, run by TCRdb on the multiplex PCR reads, gives a single entry per CDR3 protein. The sample comprises roughly 300,000 distinct CDR3 sequences, over 15% of which are singletons, and 49% rests with the top ten. Sequencing was carried out using blood. The receptor set was obtained from a woman aged 50 to 65 with Graves' hyperthyroidism.

V usage is TRBV5-4 and J usage is TRBJ2-5; D is possibly TRBD2 (6 bases). Germline CDR1 reads SGHNT; CDR2 reads YYREEE (reference sequence). The germline V and J ends were trimmed by 4 bases and 5 bases, with 18 bases remaining between them. The CDR3 consists of 15 residues. The chain's CDR3 is CASSQSGGPGETQYF. CDR3 coding DNA: TGTGCCAGCAGCCAGAGTGGAGGGCCGGGGGAGACCCAGTACTTC.

V gene TRBV12-3 or TRBV12-4 combines with J gene TRBJ1-3; no definite D call. The CDR3 contains 15 residues. Trimming cost V 3 bases and J 1 base, with 10 bases left between them. Here the CDR3 DNA reads TGTGCCAGCAGTTTCCCGGTCCAATCTGGAAACACCATATATTTT. Translating gives CASSFPVQSGNTIYF.

The V and J genes are TRBV9 and TRBJ1-5; D is ambiguous. CDR1 is SGDLS, CDR2 YYNGEE, per germline. This CDR3 spans 15 amino acids. The V end lost 3 bases, the J end lost 3 bases, and 13 bases lay between the germline ends. CDR3 nucleotide sequence: TGTGCCAGCAGCGCTCTTGGGGAAGTCAATCAGCCCCAGCATTTT. Residues: CASSALGEVNQPQHF.

This clonotype was seen ten or more times. V and J are TRBV5-1 and TRBJ2-7; 7 nucleotides line up with TRBD1. This CDR3 comprises 15 residues. The ends lost 4 bases at V and 0 bases at J; junction bases unmatched: 7. The V gene's germline CDR1 is SGHRS and CDR2 YFSETQ. CDR3 coding DNA: TGCGCCAGCAGCCTGGGAACAGGGGTCTCCTACGAGCAGTACGTC. This sequence encodes CASSLGTGVSYEQYV.

This clonotype was detected a few times. This sequence joins TRBV11-2 and TRBJ2-7; TRBD2 aligns across 10 bases. There are 19 residues in the CDR3. V trimming: 5 bases; J trimming: 0 bases; junction bases outside the gene matches: 16. Germline assignment: CDR1 SGHAT and CDR2 FQNNGV. The CDR3 region has the DNA TGTGCCAGCAGCCCAAGGGGGGGTCTAGCGGGAGTATCCTCCTACGAGCAGTACTTC. It translates to CASSPRGGLAGVSSYEQYF.

CDR3 coding DNA: TGTGCCAGCAGCTTCCGGAGCTCTGGGGCCAACGTCCTGACTTTC. Translating gives CASSFRSSGANVLTF. The rearrangement uses TRBV11-2 and TRBJ2-6; D is unclear. The germline V gene has CDR1 SGHAT and CDR2 FQNNGV. The CDR3 loop spans 15 amino acids. V was clipped by 3 bases and J by 0 bases, with 6 bases between them.

This clonotype was counted ten times or more. The chain uses TRBV5-1 and TRBJ1-1; TRBD1 is a possible D gene (6 bases). V gave up 0 bases and J gave up 4 bases, with 13 bases separating them. Per germline, CDR1 SGHRS and CDR2 YFSETQ. The CDR3 is made up of 15 amino acids. CDR3 amino acids: CASSLGPGVGTEAFF. The CDR3 region has the DNA TGCGCCAGCAGCTTGGGTCCAGGGGTTGGCACTGAAGCTTTCTTT. Drawing the rest from reference TRBV5-1 and TRBJ1-1, the complete variable domain is KAGVTQTPRYLIKTRGQQVTLSCSPISGHRSVSWYQQTPGQGLQFLFEYFSETQRNKGNFPGRFSGRQFSNSRSEMNVSTLELGDSALYLCASSLGPGVGTEAFFGQGTRLTVV.

This sequence joins TRBV6-1 and TRBJ1-1; D unresolved. V lost 4 bases, J lost 1 base, and 13 bases lay in between. Germline V lookup: CDR1 MNHNS, CDR2 SASEGT. The CDR3 runs to 15 residues. In DNA, the CDR3 is TGTGCCAGCAGTGTTCGACCGAGATCGAACACTGAAGCTTTCTTT. The encoded protein is CASSVRPRSNTEAFF.

The rearrangement joins TRBV3-1 to TRBJ2-5, with 7 bases identical to TRBD2. CDR1 and CDR2 (germline): LGHDT, YNNKEL (reference sequence). This CDR3 contains 16 residues. V gave up 7 bases and J gave up 7 bases; unmatched junction bases: 18. This CDR3 is CASTRSNSGQRGTQYF. CDR3 DNA sequence: TGTGCCAGCACCAGGTCAAATAGCGGGCAACGAGGGACCCAGTACTTC.

This chain links TRBV7-9 with TRBJ2-7; TRBD1 might be the D (6 bases). Looked up from germline, CDR1 is SEHNR and CDR2 is FQNEAQ (reference sequence). The CDR3 consists of 15 residues. With 5 bases removed from V and 0 bases from J, the gap between germline ends came to 14 bases. This CDR3 reads CASSPPSGASYEQYF. In DNA form, the CDR3 reads TGTGCCAGCAGCCCTCCCTCAGGGGCCTCCTACGAGCAGTACTTC.

J is TRBJ1-5 and V is TRBV12-3 or TRBV12-4; perhaps TRBD1 as D (5 bases). Trimming took off 6 bases at V and 5 bases at J, with 14 bases between the two ends. This CDR3 comprises 14 residues. CDR3 nucleotide sequence: TGTGCCAGCAGACTAGGAAAAGGGGATCAGCCCCAGCATTTT. This sequence encodes CASRLGKGDQPQHF.

This clonotype was observed many times. This sequence joins TRBV2 and TRBJ2-3, with 12 bases fitting TRBD2. This CDR3 spans 14 amino acids. V lost 11 bases and J lost 6; bases outside the gene matches: 9. Germline CDR1 is SNHLY and CDR2 is FYNNEI. The CDR3 DNA reads TGTGCCGTTGGACTAGCGGGGCCCAGGGATACGCAGTATTTT. Translated: CAVGLAGPRDTQYF.

This clonotype has a single count. The chain uses TRBV6-6 and TRBJ2-1; 10 positions agree with TRBD2. With 0 bases clipped from V and 13 bases from J, the junction kept 3 bases outside the gene matches. Germline V gene lookup returns CDR1 MNHNY and CDR2 SVGAGI (reference sequence). The CDR3 contains 13 residues. The CDR3 nucleotides read TGTGCCAGCAGTTACTCTGCTAGCGGGAGACAGTTCTTC. It yields the protein CASSYSASGRQFF.

This clonotype has a handful of counts. The V and J genes are TRBV20-1 and TRBJ1-1; tentative D call: TRBD1 (5 bases). Germline CDR1 reads DFQATT; CDR2 reads SNEGSKA (reference sequence). The length of the CDR3 is 14 residues. Trimming removed 3 bases at V and 2 bases at J, with 13 bases between. The CDR3: CSARRPGPNTEAFF. In DNA, the CDR3 is TGCAGTGCTAGGCGGCCAGGGCCTAACACTGAAGCTTTCTTT.

V and J are TRBV7-8 and TRBJ1-1; a weak D match, TRBD1 (5 bases). V lost 4 bases to trimming and J lost 3 bases, with 15 bases between them. The CDR3 consists of 15 residues. CDR1 SGHVS and CDR2 FQNEAQ come from the germline V gene. Here the CDR3 reads CASSSDSWGDTEAFF. The CDR3 nucleotides read TGTGCCAGCAGCTCGGACTCCTGGGGGGACACTGAAGCTTTCTTT.

The V gene is TRBV15, the J gene TRBJ1-1, with 8 bases that match TRBD1. The CDR3 loop spans 15 amino acids. Germline-derived CDR1 and CDR2 are LNHNV and YYDKDF (reference sequence). V gave up 5 bases and J gave up 0 bases; unmatched junction bases: 5. The CDR3 nucleotides are TGTGCCACCAGCGGTCGGACAGGGTTGAACACTGAAGCTTTCTTT. Its translation: CATSGRTGLNTEAFF.

The rearrangement joins TRBV7-9 to TRBJ2-5; 9 nucleotides line up with TRBD1. This CDR3 has 15 residues. Per germline, CDR1 SEHNR and CDR2 FQNEAQ (reference sequence). V gave up 4 bases and J gave up 0 bases; unmatched junction bases: 3. CDR3 nucleotides: TGTGCCAGCAGCTATGGGGACAGGGACCAAGAGACCCAGTACTTC. This codes for CASSYGDRDQETQYF.

This clonotype was observed many times. V is TRBV11-2 and J is TRBJ1-2; no firm D call. The V end lost 7 bases, the J end lost 8 bases, and 20 bases lay between the germline ends. CDR1 SGHAT and CDR2 FQNNGV come from the germline V gene. The CDR3 runs 14 residues. CDR3 in amino acids: CASIPPPAVGGYTF. The DNA for the CDR3 is TGTGCCAGCATCCCCCCCCCAGCGGTCGGGGGCTACACCTTC.

This chain connects TRBV2 to TRBJ2-1; 11 bases align to TRBD2. J was trimmed by 8 bases and V by 8 bases; bases with no gene match: 8. The CDR3 runs 14 residues. Germline V gives CDR1 SNHLY, CDR2 FYNNEI. The CDR3 reads CASSGTSGKYEQFF. In DNA, the CDR3 is TGTGCCAGCTCGGGGACTAGCGGAAAGTATGAGCAGTTCTTC.

In its sample, this clonotype was seen many times. This chain connects TRBV20-1 to TRBJ2-5; 9 bases match TRBD2. Trimming cost V 7 bases and J 5 bases; bases outside gene matches: 8. CDR1 and CDR2 (germline): DFQATT, SNEGSKA (reference sequence). This CDR3 contains 13 residues. The CDR3 protein is CSGEREVLETQYF. The DNA of the CDR3 is TGCAGTGGTGAGCGGGAGGTCCTCGAGACCCAGTACTTC.

V and J are TRBV24-1 and TRBJ2-3; 10 positions agree with TRBD2. V shed 5 bases, J shed 4 bases, and the junction held 8 bases outside the gene matches. Germline-derived CDR1 and CDR2 are KGHDR and SFDVKD. CDR3 size: 16 residues. Here the CDR3 DNA reads TGTGCCACCAGTGGGCCTGAGCGGGAGGGCCCAGATACGCAGTATTTT. This codes for CATSGPEREGPDTQYF.

As to this clonotype: Being one base from a much bigger clone, this may be a read error. The V gene is TRBV12-3 or TRBV12-4, the J gene TRBJ2-1; 10 bases map to TRBD2. The CDR3 covers 13 residues. Unmatched junction bases numbered 4, after V lost 8 bases and J lost 6 bases. The CDR3 protein is CASELAGVNEQFF. Here the CDR3 DNA reads TGTGCCAGCGAGCTAGCGGGAGTCAATGAGCAGTTCTTC.

A remark on this clonotype: It may be a read error: a sequence one base away is much more abundant. The chain recombines TRBV12-3 or TRBV12-4 with TRBJ2-7; D is tentatively TRBD1 or TRBD2 (6 bases each). The V gene lost 6 bases and the J gene lost 3 bases, with 12 bases spanning the gap. The length of the CDR3 is 13 residues. CDR3 coding DNA: TGTGCCAGCAGCTTCGGGGGCCACTACGAGCAGTACTTC. Its protein is CASSFGGHYEQYF.

This clonotype was observed many times. CDR3 coding DNA: TGTGCCAGCAGTTACTCATCGGAGGCCTACGAGCAGTACGTC. Its translation is CASSYSSEAYEQYV. V usage is TRBV6-2 or TRBV6-3 and J usage is TRBJ2-7; D might be TRBD2 (5 bases). With 0 bases removed from V and 2 bases from J, the gap between germline ends came to 8 bases. The CDR3 runs 14 residues. Germline CDR1 is MNHEY and CDR2 is SVGEGT.

V is TRBV12-3 or TRBV12-4 and J is TRBJ1-4; D is possibly TRBD1 (5 bases). The CDR3 extends over 15 amino acids. V was clipped by 3 bases and J by 8 bases, with 16 bases between them. CDR3 amino acids: CASSLLGLGGEKLFF. The DNA of the CDR3 is TGTGCCAGCAGTTTGTTGGGCCTCGGGGGGGAAAAACTGTTTTTT.